One and the same sample provided the 31 T cell receptor beta chains below, sequenced in a study of brain T cells in children with intractable seizures. Libraries were prepared by immunoSEQ multiplex PCR; TCRdb keeps only in-frame clonotypes and omits some of them. In the table there are approximately 110,000 clones, 85% to 95% of which are singletons. The sample was peripheral blood, taken at surgery. The receptors derive from a boy under three years old with hemimegalencephaly and intractable seizures.

The chain links TRBV7-9 to TRBJ1-1, with no clear D. Germline assignment: CDR1 SEHNR and CDR2 FQNEAQ (reference sequence). The CDR3 runs 11 residues. The V gene lost 5 bases and the J gene lost 4 bases, with 5 bases spanning the gap. The DNA for the CDR3 is TGTGCCAGCAGCCGGGGCACTGAAGCTTTCTTT. Protein product: CASSRGTEAFF.

V gene TRBV5-6 combines with J gene TRBJ2-3; weak D call: TRBD1 (6 bases). V was pared by 2 bases and J by 8 bases, with 15 bases between. Germline assignment: CDR1 SGHDT and CDR2 YYEEEE. This CDR3 spans 14 amino acids. The CDR3 region is CASSFPSMDSTQYF. CDR3 DNA sequence: TGTGCCAGCAGCTTTCCCTCAATGGACAGTACGCAGTATTTT.

The chain joins TRBV15 to TRBJ2-7, with 7 positions matching TRBD1. Germline values: CDR1 LNHNV, CDR2 YYDKDF (reference sequence). Trimming at V came to 1 base and at J to 4 bases, leaving 4 bases not matched to a gene. The CDR3 has 14 amino acids. For the CDR3, the DNA is TGTGCCACCAGCAGAGGACAGGGTAGGTACGAGCAGTACTTC. This translates into CATSRGQGRYEQYF.

The sample holds one count of this clone. CDR3 region: CASQQGSLLNQPQHF. CDR3 sequence (DNA): TGTGCCAGTCAACAGGGTTCCCTTCTCAATCAGCCCCAGCATTTT. The chain combines TRBV19 with TRBJ1-5; TRBD1 is a possible D gene (6 bases). Trimming removed 8 bases at V and 3 bases at J, with 17 bases between. The V gene's germline CDR1 is LNHDA and CDR2 SQIVND (reference sequence). This CDR3 comprises 15 residues.

The chain uses TRBV7-9 and TRBJ2-7; 7 bases are a match to TRBD2. The J segment lost 3 bases and the V segment lost 7 bases, leaving 9 bases of the junction unmatched. CDR1 is SEHNR, CDR2 FQNEAQ, per germline (reference sequence). This CDR3 has 14 amino acids. CDR3 in DNA: TGTGCCAGCACCCTAATGGGAGGGAACTACGAGCAGTACTTC. This codes for CASTLMGGNYEQYF.

CDR3 nucleotide sequence: TGTGCCAGCAGTGAAGCCCCCGACAGGGCGTTCGACGAGCAGTACTTC. Protein product: CASSEAPDRAFDEQYF. This sequence joins TRBV2 and TRBJ2-7; TRBD1 matches 7 bases. Germline values: CDR1 SNHLY, CDR2 FYNNEI. After removal of 0 bases from V and 5 bases from J, the junction contained 10 bases not matched to a gene. This CDR3 is built from 16 residues.

V usage is TRBV13 and J usage is TRBJ2-1; TRBD1 matches at 9 bases. CDR3 length equals 15 residues. Trimming at V came to 8 bases and at J to 0 bases, leaving 5 bases not matched to a gene. Germline V gene sequence: CDR1 PRHDT, CDR2 FYEKMQ (reference sequence). As DNA, the CDR3 is TGTGCCAGCTGGCGGACAGGGGACTCCTACAATGAGCAGTTCTTC. The encoded protein is CASWRTGDSYNEQFF. Full variable domain (outside the CDR3, taken from reference TRBV13 and TRBJ2-1): AAGVIQSPRHLIKEKRETATLKCYPIPRHDTVYWYQQGPGQDPQFLISFYEKMQSDKGSIPDRFSAQQFSDYHSELNMSSLELGDSALYFCASWRTGDSYNEQFFGPGTRLTVL.

This rearrangement joins TRBV9 to TRBJ2-3; D is undetermined. V lost 3 bases and J lost 6, with 5 bases in between. The CDR3 extends over 11 amino acids. Germline CDR1 is SGDLS and CDR2 is YYNGEE. As DNA, the CDR3 is TGTGCCAGCAGCGATGGGGATACGCAGTATTTT. It specifies CASSDGDTQYF.

V usage is TRBV4-1 and J usage is TRBJ2-3; 10 bases match TRBD2. This CDR3 is 16 amino acids long. Trimming cost V 3 bases and J 2 bases; bases outside gene matches: 5. Germline assignment: CDR1 MGHRA and CDR2 YSYEKL. Here the CDR3 reads CASSHYLAGVTDTQYF. CDR3 coding DNA: TGCGCCAGCAGCCATTACCTAGCGGGAGTCACAGATACGCAGTATTTT.

The chain employs TRBV6-4 and TRBJ2-3; no firm D call. From germline, CDR1 is MRHNA and CDR2 SNTAGT. The germline V and J ends were trimmed by 2 bases and 0 bases, with 9 bases remaining between them. This CDR3 has 15 residues. DNA of the CDR3: TGTGCCAGCAGTGACCGCGGCAGTAGCACAGATACGCAGTATTTT. It specifies CASSDRGSSTDTQYF.

V usage is TRBV4-1 and J usage is TRBJ2-5, with TRBD2 matching 9 bases. In germline, CDR1 is MGHRA, CDR2 YSYEKL. Trimming at V came to 1 base and at J to 1 base, leaving 4 bases not matched to a gene. This CDR3 comprises 16 residues. In nucleotides, the CDR3 is TGCGCCAGCAGCCAAGCTCTAGCGGGGTTCCAAGAGACCCAGTACTTC. This translates into CASSQALAGFQETQYF.

J is TRBJ1-2 and V is TRBV5-1; D perhaps matches TRBD1 (5 bases). Germline CDR1 is SGHRS and CDR2 is YFSETQ. The germline V and J ends were trimmed by 1 base and 8 bases, with 9 bases remaining between them. The CDR3 covers 12 residues. CDR3 DNA sequence: TGCGCCAGCAGCTTGAGGGGTCGAGGCTACACCTTC. Protein: CASSLRGRGYTF.

The chain recombines TRBV7-9 with TRBJ2-2; 10 nucleotides line up with TRBD1. This CDR3 contains 16 residues. The V segment lost 2 bases and the J segment 4 bases; nucleotides outside the gene matches: 4. The germline V gene encodes CDR1 SEHNR and CDR2 FQNEAQ (reference sequence). The CDR3 DNA reads as TGTGCCAGCAGCTTACGCCGGGACAGGGGCACCGGGGAGCTGTTTTTT. Amino acids: CASSLRRDRGTGELFF.

The chain combines TRBV15 with TRBJ2-5; the match to TRBD2 covers 10 bases. The CDR3 sequence is 16 residues long. Germline lookup yields CDR1 LNHNV and CDR2 YYDKDF (reference sequence). V was clipped by 5 bases and J by 2 bases; unmatched bases: 8. In DNA, the CDR3 is TGTGCCACCAGCCCTCGACTAGCGGGTACTCAAGAGACCCAGTACTTC. Amino acids: CATSPRLAGTQETQYF.

The DNA for the CDR3 is TGTGCCAGCAGCTTGGCCCGTCTGGGGGGCCCCTACAATGAGCAGTTCTTC. Protein sequence: CASSLARLGGPYNEQFF. The chain is built from TRBV5-4 and TRBJ2-1; D tentatively fits TRBD1 or TRBD2 (6 bases each). The germline V gene has CDR1 SGHNT and CDR2 YYREEE (reference sequence). V lost 0 bases, J lost 2 bases, and 15 bases lay in between. The length of the CDR3 is 17 residues.

The V call is TRBV28, the J call TRBJ2-5; a weak D match, TRBD1 (8 bases). Trimming shortened V by 5 bases and J by 5 bases, and 15 bases separated the two germline ends. This CDR3 contains 14 residues. Germline CDR1 and CDR2: MDHEN and SYDVKM. The CDR3 region is CASSRTGRGETQYF. In DNA, the CDR3 is TGTGCCAGCAGTCGGACAGGGAGGGGGGAGACCCAGTACTTC.

The DNA of the CDR3 is TGTGCCAGCAGCTTAAATGGGGCCAACGTCCTGACTTTC. Its translation: CASSLNGANVLTF. This chain links TRBV28 with TRBJ2-6; D call uncertain. The germline CDR1 and CDR2 sequences are MDHEN and SYDVKM. CDR3 length: 13 amino acids. V was clipped by 6 bases and J by 3 bases, with 6 bases between them.

Comment on this clone: Since a much larger clone is just one base distant, this may be a read error. The gene calls are TRBV7-2 and TRBJ2-7, with 9 bases lining up with TRBD1. Trimming removed 4 bases from V and 3 bases from J; junction bases left unmatched: 1. The CDR3 runs 13 residues. CDR1 and CDR2 (germline): SGHTA, FQGNSA. The CDR3 DNA follows: TGTGCCAGCAGCTCGACAGGGGGCTACGAGCAGTACTTC. It yields the protein CASSSTGGYEQYF.

The chain joins TRBV13 to TRBJ2-7; 7 bases fit TRBD1. This CDR3 is built from 14 residues. The V gene end was trimmed by 6 bases and the J gene end by 6 bases; junction bases not matched to a gene: 11. CDR1 and CDR2 (germline): PRHDT, FYEKMQ (reference sequence). CDR3 sequence (DNA): TGTGCCAGCAGACTCGGGACAGCGCCCCGCGAGCAGTACTTC. This translates into CASRLGTAPREQYF.

This clone has a single count. V is TRBV28 and J is TRBJ2-1; no reliable D call. CDR1 is MDHEN and CDR2 is SYDVKM in the germline V gene. V dropped 8 bases and J dropped 3 bases, with 14 bases sitting between them. This CDR3 is built from 14 residues. CDR3: CASGPRTLYNEQFF. In DNA, the CDR3 is TGTGCCAGCGGACCCCGGACCCTCTACAATGAGCAGTTCTTC. Full variable domain (outside the CDR3, taken from reference TRBV28 and TRBJ2-1): DVKVTQSSRYLVKRTGEKVFLECVQDMDHENMFWYRQDPGLGLRLIYFSYDVKMKEKGDIPEGYSVSREKKERFSLILESASTNQTSMYLCASGPRTLYNEQFFGPGTRLTVL.

V usage is TRBV19 and J usage is TRBJ2-1; the D is unclear. The germline V gene has CDR1 LNHDA and CDR2 SQIVND (reference sequence). This CDR3 contains 16 residues. V was shortened by 0 bases and J by 3 bases, with 12 bases between the two germline ends. The CDR3 DNA follows: TGTGCCAGTAGTATAGATAAGATGGGCAGCTACAATGAGCAGTTCTTC. Translation gives CASSIDKMGSYNEQFF.

The rearrangement uses TRBV11-3 and TRBJ2-7, with TRBD2 matching over 9 bases. The V segment lost 5 bases and the J segment 6 bases; nucleotides outside the gene matches: 11. CDR3 size: 15 residues. In germline, CDR1 is SGHNT, CDR2 YENEEA. Written as DNA, the CDR3 is TGTGCCAGCAGCAAGCCGGGACTAGCAGGCGGCGAGCAGTACTTC. It codes for CASSKPGLAGGEQYF.

The V and J genes are TRBV29-1 and TRBJ2-5, with 8 bases matching TRBD1. After removal of 1 base from V and 5 bases from J, the junction contained 0 bases not matched to a gene. The CDR3 is 12 amino acids. Germline V gene data show CDR1 as SQVTM and CDR2 as ANQGSEA. CDR3 in amino acids: CSVEGQGETQYF. The CDR3 DNA is TGCAGCGTTGAAGGACAGGGGGAGACCCAGTACTTC. Combining the CDR3 with reference TRBV29-1 and TRBJ2-5 gives the whole variable domain SAVISQKPSRDICQRGTSLTIQCQVDSQVTMMFWYRQQPGQSLTLIATANQGSEATYESGFVIDKFPISRPNLTFSTLTVSNMSPEDSSIYLCSVEGQGETQYFGPGTRLLVL.

This clone has only one observation. The rearrangement joins TRBV27 to TRBJ2-7, with 8 bases aligning to TRBD2. CDR3 length: 15 residues. The germline V gene encodes CDR1 MNHEY and CDR2 SMNVEV (reference sequence). V was clipped by 9 bases and J by 4 bases; unmatched bases: 14. The CDR3 is CAREMPSGRTYEQYF. The CDR3 DNA sequence: TGTGCCAGGGAAATGCCAAGCGGGAGAACTTACGAGCAGTACTTC.

The J gene is TRBJ2-1, the V gene TRBV4-1; TRBD2 is a possible D gene (6 bases). V was pared by 5 bases and J by 2 bases, with 22 bases between. The CDR3 sequence is 18 residues long. Per the germline V gene, CDR1 is MGHRA and CDR2 is YSYEKL. The CDR3 loop reads CASSDRVLAGTTYNEQFF. CDR3 sequence (DNA): TGCGCCAGCAGCGATAGGGTCCTGGCGGGAACTACCTACAATGAGCAGTTCTTC.

V gene TRBV28 combines with J gene TRBJ1-1; D remains ambiguous. CDR3 length: 12 amino acids. Germline values: CDR1 MDHEN, CDR2 SYDVKM. The ends were cut back, 11 bases at V and 0 bases at J, with 10 bases in the middle. CDR3: CALMRLNTEAFF. The CDR3 nucleotides read TGTGCCCTCATGCGATTGAACACTGAAGCTTTCTTT. Full variable domain (rest looked up from reference TRBV28 and TRBJ1-1): DVKVTQSSRYLVKRTGEKVFLECVQDMDHENMFWYRQDPGLGLRLIYFSYDVKMKEKGDIPEGYSVSREKKERFSLILESASTNQTSMYLCALMRLNTEAFFGQGTRLTVV.

The V and J genes are TRBV27 and TRBJ2-2, with unresolved D. This CDR3 comprises 15 residues. The germline V gene encodes CDR1 MNHEY and CDR2 SMNVEV (reference sequence). The V gene lost 3 bases and the J gene lost 6 bases, with 14 bases spanning the gap. The CDR3 region has the DNA TGTGCCAGCAGTTTTGGCCGCCAGGTCGCCGGGGAGCTGTTTTTT. Translated, it gives CASSFGRQVAGELFF.

This clone was seen just once. The CDR3 coding sequence is TGTGCCAGCAGTTACTCGACTAGCGGACACACCGGGGAGCTGTTTTTT. It codes for CASSYSTSGHTGELFF. This sequence joins TRBV6-2 or TRBV6-3 and TRBJ2-2; 9 positions match TRBD2. Germline V gene lookup returns CDR1 MNHEY and CDR2 SVGEGT. The junction had 2 bases not matched to a gene; V was cut back by 0 bases and J by 3 bases. The CDR3 is made up of 16 amino acids.

The chain recombines TRBV14 with TRBJ2-5; perhaps D is TRBD1 or TRBD2 (5 bases each). Germline-derived CDR1 and CDR2 are SGHDN and FVKESK. V lost 0 bases and J 0 bases, leaving 14 bases between the germline ends. The CDR3 has 17 residues. Here the CDR3 DNA reads TGTGCCAGCAGCCAAGATCCGGGGCGTTCGTACCAAGAGACCCAGTACTTC. Amino acids: CASSQDPGRSYQETQYF.

This chain connects TRBV27 to TRBJ1-1; 9 bases fit TRBD1. The CDR3 is made up of 16 amino acids. The V segment lost 6 bases and the J segment 0 bases; nucleotides outside the gene matches: 8. Germline V gene data show CDR1 as MNHEY and CDR2 as SMNVEV (reference sequence). The CDR3, as DNA: TGTGCCAGCAGCAGGGGACAGGGTAGGGTGAACACTGAAGCTTTCTTT. Its protein is CASSRGQGRVNTEAFF.

This chain connects TRBV10-2 to TRBJ2-7, with D perhaps matching TRBD1 (5 bases). Germline V gene sequence: CDR1 WSHSY, CDR2 SAAADI. The CDR3 spans 13 residues. V was clipped by 10 bases and J by 12 bases, with 25 bases between them. The CDR3 is CATFRLYGASLYF. CDR3 nucleotide sequence: TGCGCCACCTTTAGGTTGTATGGGGCGTCGCTGTACTTC.